The clone carrying this TCR beta chain was detected once. The antigen is unknown. This specimen comes from a study of T cells in Graves' hyperthyroidism and ophthalmopathy. Study observations and caveats: A model of 13 V-J pairs discriminated ophthalmopathy from stable hyperthyroidism. Most thyroid clonotypes expanded above 0.001 appeared in blood too.

Germline V gene lookup returns CDR1 SEHNR and CDR2 FQNEAQ (reference sequence). V was shortened by 2 bases and J by 6 bases, with 13 bases between the two germline ends. This CDR3 has 14 residues. TCR beta CDR3 region amplification was performed from RNA transcripts. First-round RT-PCR with HTBI primers amplified the TCR CDR3 region. TCRdb reanalysed the multiplex PCR reads using MiXCR and keeps one entry per CDR3 protein. This table holds over 550,000 distinct CDR3 sequences, approximately 15% found once. The sample was blood. The genes are TRBV7-9 and TRBJ1-2; no reliable D call. The source is a woman aged 18-30 years with Graves' hyperthyroidism. Here the CDR3 reads CASSLNTMYHGYTF. The CDR3 nucleotides read TGTGCCAGCAGCTTAAACACCATGTACCATGGCTACACCTTC.